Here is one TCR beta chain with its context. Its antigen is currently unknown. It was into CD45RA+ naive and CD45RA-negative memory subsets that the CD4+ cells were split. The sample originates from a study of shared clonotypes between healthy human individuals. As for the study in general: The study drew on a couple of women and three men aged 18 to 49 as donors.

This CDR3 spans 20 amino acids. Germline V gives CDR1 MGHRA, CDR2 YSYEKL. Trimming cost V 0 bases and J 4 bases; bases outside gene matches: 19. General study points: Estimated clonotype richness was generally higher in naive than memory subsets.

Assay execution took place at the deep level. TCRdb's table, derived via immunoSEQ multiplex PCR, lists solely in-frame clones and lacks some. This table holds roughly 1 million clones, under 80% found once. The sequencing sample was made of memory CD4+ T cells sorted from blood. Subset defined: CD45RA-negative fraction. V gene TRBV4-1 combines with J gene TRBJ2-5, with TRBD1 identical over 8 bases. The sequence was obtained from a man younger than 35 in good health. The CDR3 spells CASSQDPPAETGAMGETQYF. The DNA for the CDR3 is TGCGCCAGCAGCCAAGATCCCCCCGCCGAGACAGGGGCGATGGGAGAGACCCAGTACTTC.